This record looks at one T cell receptor beta chain sequence and its context. Antigen: not known. J gave up 3 bases and V 3 bases, and 5 bases lay outside the gene matches. Looked up from germline, CDR1 is MDHEN and CDR2 is SYDVKM. The CDR3 has 14 residues. Time point defined: week 5, during vaccination. A 20-mer mutant IDH1 peptide at 300 ug was injected subcutaneously with topical imiquimod. Patients carried new grade 3 or 4 IDH1-mutant astrocytomas lacking nuclear ATRX. These data originate in a study of a mutant IDH1 vaccine in newly diagnosed glioma. Method: immunoSEQ multiplex PCR; TCRdb's copy keeps in-frame clones and lacks some. Of 70,000 to 100,000 clones in the sample, roughly nine tenths were seen once.

The sequenced sample was PBMCs, obtained from a glioma patient whose treatment included an IDH1 peptide vaccine. The TCR comes from a woman between 45 and 60 years old with glioma. V and J are TRBV28 and TRBJ2-7, with 7 nucleotides matching TRBD2. CDR3 in DNA: TGTGCCAGCAGTTTCCCGAGCGGGAACTACGAGCAGTACTTC. It specifies CASSFPSGNYEQYF.